This TCR beta chain was identified in a study of blood T cell repertoires in COVID-19. The wider study: Spain, Italy and the United States supplied samples that represented acute and convalescent COVID-19.

Authors' processing steps: Amplification of reference gene primers provided the estimated nucleated cell counts. Clones were sequenced by immunoSEQ multiplex PCR, and TCRdb holds only the in-frame ones, with some missing. Clone size and the V and J calls come from that table; the DNA yielded D and trimming. The sample has around 200,000 clones; approximately 84% are singletons. Per germline, CDR1 SGHVS and CDR2 FQNEAQ. Trimming stripped 5 bases from V and 2 bases from J, with 12 bases between. The CDR3 sequence is 14 residues long. The sample was peripheral blood. This sequence joins TRBV7-8 and TRBJ2-5; D not resolved. The clonotype originates from a human donor in a cohort sampled during active COVID-19. In DNA form, the CDR3 reads TGTGCCAGCAGCCCCCGATGGCAACAAGAGACCCAGTACTTC. Translation: CASSPRWQQETQYF.